This T cell receptor (beta chain) was obtained from a study of tumor-infiltrating lymphocytes in primary liver carcinoma. Study-level points and caveats: Paired tumor-adjacent and tumor-blood samples overlapped less than tumor region pairs did. Only about 7-24% of top clones were detected in each of the five tumor regions. Compared with blood, tumor repertoires held significantly more in their top 250 clones.

The roughly 19-33 mg bulk tissue piece was not sorted before simultaneous RNA and DNA extraction. A word on this clonotype: Its specificity is not known. An end of the junction does not agree with germline; a read error may underlie this.

This CDR3 region has 18 residues. The germline CDR1 and CDR2 sequences are LGHNA and YNFKEQ. From 500 ng of total RNA, TCR beta-specific cDNA was reverse-transcribed using a constant-region primer. Modified slightly, ARM-PCR produced TCR beta libraries over three nested multiplex PCR rounds. PCR rounds one and two used TRBV1-TRBV30 forward primers with a C-beta reverse primer for roughly 10 cycles each. TCRdb used MiXCR to reprocess the multiplex PCR reads, holding one entry per CDR3 protein. The sample lists 40,000 to 60,000 distinct CDR3 sequences; over 65% were seen once. This sequence joins TRBV4-2 and TRBJ2-1; 9 positions match TRBD2. The sample taken for sequencing was liver tumor tissue from sampling region 5. The subset denotes: tumor region T5, tumor centre. This TCR was sampled from a man aged 40-55 years with primary liver carcinoma and hepatitis B virus infection. Written as DNA, the CDR3 is TGTGCCAGCAGCTTGTTTCTAGCGGGATACGGTTCCTATAATGAGCAGTTCTTC. It translates to CASSLFLAGYGSYNEQFF.